What follows are 18 T cell receptor beta chains derived from one specimen sequenced in a study of cytomegalovirus exposure and HLA in healthy donors (dated by TCRdb to between 2016 and 2019). The library was built by means of the immunoSEQ multiplex PCR assay. TCRdb took over this immuneACCESS table, retaining in-frame rearrangements with V and J assigned. Such tables are incomplete; in checked studies, under half of the missing clones stem from an unresolved V gene, and the remainder is unexplained. The sample data list about 180,000 clones, and 85% of these were observed just once. About 16% of the sample rests with the top ten. Sequenced: PBMCs. These receptors came from a man aged 18-30 years in good health and CMV-seropositive.

The chain uses TRBV6-5 and TRBJ1-5; a possible D gene is TRBD1 (6 bases). The CDR3 runs 14 residues. Trimming removed 7 bases from V and 3 bases from J, with 13 bases in between. The germline CDR1 and CDR2 sequences are MNHEY and SVGAGI. CDR3 loop: CASTLGGANQPQHF. CDR3 DNA: TGTGCCAGCACCCTGGGGGGGGCCAATCAGCCCCAGCATTTT.

V usage is TRBV9 and J usage is TRBJ2-1; TRBD2 is a possible D gene (6 bases). CDR3 length: 16 amino acids. V lost 0 bases and J lost 4, with 14 bases in between. The germline V gene encodes CDR1 SGDLS and CDR2 YYNGEE. CDR3: CASSVDGASAYNEQFF. Written as DNA, the CDR3 is TGTGCCAGCAGCGTAGATGGGGCTAGCGCTTACAATGAGCAGTTCTTC.

The genes are TRBV7-2 and TRBJ2-2, with 7 bases fitting TRBD1. CDR1 SGHTA and CDR2 FQGNSA come from the germline V gene. The CDR3 is 14 amino acids. The ends lost 4 bases at V and 4 bases at J; junction bases unmatched: 3. This chain's CDR3 is CASSSRQGTGELFF. CDR3 bases: TGTGCCAGCAGCTCCCGACAGGGCACCGGGGAGCTGTTTTTT.

The chain couples TRBV7-9 to TRBJ2-2, with a possible D match to TRBD1 (5 bases). CDR3 length: 15 residues. V was clipped by 5 bases and J by 5 bases, with 15 bases between them. The germline V gene has CDR1 SEHNR and CDR2 FQNEAQ (reference sequence). CDR3 nucleotides: TGTGCCAGCAGCCCCCGCCTTAAGGGGACCGGGGAGCTGTTTTTT. Residues: CASSPRLKGTGELFF.

This clone was seen a handful of times. V usage is TRBV30 and J usage is TRBJ1-6; 7 bases are a match to TRBD1. J was trimmed by 13 bases and V by 0 bases; bases with no gene match: 6. The CDR3 has 13 residues. Germline V gene data show CDR1 as GTSNPN and CDR2 as SVGIG (reference sequence). The CDR3 spells CAWSVQGIKPLHF. The CDR3 coding sequence is TGTGCCTGGAGTGTACAGGGGATCAAGCCCCTCCACTTT.

This clone was counted once. The V and J genes are TRBV19 and TRBJ1-4; 7 bases align to TRBD1. V shed 11 bases, J shed 3 bases, and the junction held 6 bases outside the gene matches. Germline V lookup: CDR1 LNHDA, CDR2 SQIVND (reference sequence). The CDR3 has 13 amino acids. The CDR3 here is CAGNRGANEKLFF. DNA for the CDR3: TGTGCCGGGAACAGGGGCGCTAATGAAAAACTGTTTTTT.

This sequence joins TRBV6-5 and TRBJ2-3; TRBD1 aligns across 9 bases. V lost 8 bases and J lost 11; bases outside the gene matches: 8. Germline CDR1 and CDR2: MNHEY and SVGAGI. The CDR3 runs 12 residues. CDR3 sequence reads: CASGPPGQGQYF. CDR3 DNA sequence: TGTGCCAGCGGACCACCGGGACAGGGGCAGTATTTT.

V gene TRBV6-6 combines with J gene TRBJ2-7; 9 bases are a match to TRBD2. This CDR3 is 15 amino acids long. Germline CDR1 and CDR2: MNHNY and SVGAGI (reference sequence). With V trimmed by 6 bases and J by 4 bases, 10 bases remained unmatched. CDR3 sequence reads: CASSPRGRGGYEQYF. The CDR3 DNA sequence: TGTGCCAGCAGCCCCAGAGGGCGGGGGGGTTACGAGCAGTACTTC.

The V gene is TRBV7-2, the J gene TRBJ2-3; 10 nucleotides align to TRBD2. The CDR3 extends over 15 amino acids. The J segment lost 6 bases and the V segment lost 4 bases, leaving 7 bases of the junction unmatched. Per the germline V gene, CDR1 is SGHTA and CDR2 is FQGNSA. CDR3 in amino acids: CASSYSGLALDTQYF. CDR3 DNA sequence: TGTGCCAGCAGCTACTCGGGACTAGCGTTGGATACGCAGTATTTT.

The J gene is TRBJ2-7, the V gene TRBV30; 8 bases are a match to TRBD2. J lost 5 bases, V lost 3 bases, and 6 bases had no gene match. CDR1 and CDR2 from the germline V gene are GTSNPN and SVGIG (reference sequence). CDR3 length equals 13 residues. CDR3 loop: CAWSRGLEDEQYF. The CDR3 DNA reads TGTGCCTGGAGCCGGGGACTAGAGGACGAGCAGTACTTC.

The chain uses TRBV5-4 and TRBJ2-1; 7 positions agree with TRBD1. Germline V gives CDR1 SGHNT, CDR2 YYREEE (reference sequence). Losses at the gene ends were 4 bases for V and 5 bases for J; bases not matched to a gene: 3. This CDR3 has 13 amino acids. The CDR3 DNA reads TGTGCCAGCAGCCGCGGACAGGACAATGAGCAGTTCTTC. This encodes CASSRGQDNEQFF.

The CDR3: CACRGSYSYNEQFF. The CDR3 DNA reads TGTGCCTGCCGCGGGTCCTACTCCTACAATGAGCAGTTCTTC. The chain links TRBV30 to TRBJ2-1; tentative D call: TRBD2 (5 bases). This CDR3 is built from 14 residues. Between the trimmed V and J ends, which lost 6 bases and 0 bases, there was a span of 12 bases. Germline V lookup: CDR1 GTSNPN, CDR2 SVGIG (reference sequence).

The rearrangement uses TRBV4-1 and TRBJ1-4; no firm D call. Deletions cut 3 bases from V and 6 bases from J, with 14 bases between. CDR3 length equals 15 residues. CDR1 and CDR2 (germline): MGHRA, YSYEKL. The CDR3 bases are TGCGCCAGCAGCCACTTCGACGGGAGGGATGAAAAACTGTTTTTT. It yields the protein CASSHFDGRDEKLFF.

The chain combines TRBV29-1 with TRBJ1-1; no firm D call. The CDR3 loop spans 13 amino acids. Germline V lookup: CDR1 SQVTM, CDR2 ANQGSEA. Trimming cost V 4 bases and J 3 bases, with 12 bases left between them. The CDR3 DNA reads as TGCAGCGTTGTGCCGGGTACTTACACTGAAGCTTTCTTT. It yields the protein CSVVPGTYTEAFF. Together with reference TRBV29-1 and TRBJ1-1, the CDR3 gives the full variable domain: SAVISQKPSRDICQRGTSLTIQCQVDSQVTMMFWYRQQPGQSLTLIATANQGSEATYESGFVIDKFPISRPNLTFSTLTVSNMSPEDSSIYLCSVVPGTYTEAFFGQGTRLTVV.

This clone was seen only a few times. This chain uses TRBV7-9 with TRBJ1-1, with D hard to call. The V gene lost 8 bases and the J gene lost 4 bases, with 14 bases spanning the gap. Germline V gives CDR1 SEHNR, CDR2 FQNEAQ (reference sequence). CDR3 size: 13 residues. CDR3 in amino acids: CASGTSGRTEAFF. The CDR3 DNA sequence: TGTGCCAGCGGTACGTCGGGTCGCACTGAAGCTTTCTTT.

This clone appeared once. The rearrangement uses TRBV7-9 and TRBJ2-7; D gene uncertain. The germline gives CDR1 SEHNR, CDR2 FQNEAQ (reference sequence). V was pared by 1 base and J by 2 bases, with 6 bases between. CDR3 length: 13 amino acids. Here the CDR3 DNA reads TGTGCCAGCAGCTTAGACTTTACCTACGAGCAGTACTTC. This gives the protein CASSLDFTYEQYF.

The chain is built from TRBV2 and TRBJ1-3; 8 positions agree with TRBD1. The J segment lost 6 bases and the V segment lost 9 bases, leaving 7 bases of the junction unmatched. Germline V CDR1 and CDR2: SNHLY, FYNNEI. This CDR3 is 13 amino acids long. The CDR3 loop reads CASRQGLENTIYF. In DNA form, the CDR3 reads TGTGCCAGTCGACAGGGGCTCGAAAACACCATATATTTT.

J is TRBJ2-1 and V is TRBV7-9; 7 nucleotides line up with TRBD1. CDR1 and CDR2 (germline): SEHNR, FQNEAQ (reference sequence). The CDR3 loop spans 16 amino acids. Trimming cost V 5 bases and J 7 bases; bases outside gene matches: 14. The CDR3: CASSRRAELRGNEQFF. The CDR3 DNA reads as TGTGCCAGCAGCCGCAGGGCCGAACTCAGGGGGAATGAGCAGTTCTTC.